The 18 T cell receptor beta chains reported below all come from one sample, sequenced in a study of blood T cell repertoires in COVID-19 (dated by TCRdb to about 2020). The library was prepared using the immunoSEQ multiplex PCR assay. TCRdb holds this immuneACCESS table with in-frame rearrangements only. Some clones are missing; in checked studies, unresolved V genes explain under half, and the rest has no known cause. The sample table shows some 130,000 clones, and almost 85% are seen once. The ten largest clones add up to 4.5% to 5.5% of the sample. Sequenced material: PBMCs or T cells enriched from blood (not recorded which). These receptors were taken from a man aged 35-49 years with acute COVID-19.

V usage is TRBV15 and J usage is TRBJ1-6, with D perhaps TRBD1 (6 bases). The length of the CDR3 is 15 residues. Trimming shortened V by 2 bases and J by 10 bases, and 15 bases separated the two germline ends. CDR1 LNHNV and CDR2 YYDKDF come from the germline V gene (reference sequence). CDR3 in amino acids: CATSRLRGSGSPLHF. The DNA for the CDR3 is TGTGCCACCAGCAGACTAAGGGGGTCGGGATCACCCCTCCACTTT.

This clone has just one count. The rearrangement links TRBV15 to TRBJ2-1; 12 nucleotides align to TRBD2. The CDR3 is 15 amino acids. The trim removed 3 bases at V and 6 bases at J, leaving 3 bases unmatched. The germline V gene encodes CDR1 LNHNV and CDR2 YYDKDF (reference sequence). CDR3 coding DNA: TGTGCCACCAGCAGCACACTAGCGGGAGGCAATGAGCAGTTCTTC. This gives the protein CATSSTLAGGNEQFF. Full variable domain (outside the CDR3, taken from reference TRBV15 and TRBJ2-1): DAMVIQNPRYQVTQFGKPVTLSCSQTLNHNVMYWYQQKSSQAPKLLFHYYDKDFNNEADTPDNFQSRRPNTSFCFLDIRSPGLGDTAMYLCATSSTLAGGNEQFFGPGTRLTVL.

CDR3 loop: CASSQDPPTVPGKAYEQYF. The CDR3 DNA follows: TGCGCCAGCAGCCAAGATCCGCCCACAGTCCCCGGGAAAGCCTACGAGCAGTACTTC. The gene calls are TRBV4-3 and TRBJ2-7; a weak D match, TRBD2 (5 bases). This CDR3 is built from 19 residues. The germline CDR1 and CDR2 sequences are LGHNA and YSLEER. The germline V and J ends were trimmed by 0 bases and 2 bases, with 23 bases remaining between them.

The chain has TRBV6-5 and TRBJ1-2, with D unclear. This CDR3 comprises 14 residues. Germline lookup yields CDR1 MNHEY and CDR2 SVGAGI. V was clipped by 2 bases and J by 4 bases, with 11 bases between them. DNA for the CDR3: TGTGCCAGCAGTTACGGCCAGATAAGCTATGGCTACACCTTC. As protein: CASSYGQISYGYTF.

This chain uses TRBV19 with TRBJ1-6, with D perhaps matching TRBD1 (6 bases). There are 14 residues in the CDR3. The germline CDR1 and CDR2 sequences are LNHDA and SQIVND (reference sequence). Trimming took 6 bases from V and 8 from J, leaving 14 bases between them. CDR3 coding DNA: TGTGCCAGTAGATCACAGGGAGAGGATTCACCCCTCCACTTT. It yields the protein CASRSQGEDSPLHF. The whole variable domain, filled in from reference TRBV19 and TRBJ1-6, reads DGGITQSPKYLFRKEGQNVTLSCEQNLNHDAMYWYRQDPGQGLRLIYYSQIVNDFQKGDIAEGYSVSREKKESFPLTVTSAQKNPTAFYLCASRSQGEDSPLHFGNGTRLTVT.

The chain is built from TRBV2 and TRBJ1-6, with TRBD1 matching 10 bases. Germline assignment: CDR1 SNHLY and CDR2 FYNNEI. The CDR3 is made up of 18 amino acids. V lost 9 bases to trimming and J lost 0 bases; unmatched junction nucleotides: 11. DNA of the CDR3: TGTGCCAGTAGCCGGGACAGGGGCCCGAGCTCCTATAATTCACCCCTCCACTTT. As protein: CASSRDRGPSSYNSPLHF.

The chain links TRBV27 to TRBJ1-4, with 7 bases identical to TRBD1. Germline V gene sequence: CDR1 MNHEY, CDR2 SMNVEV (reference sequence). This CDR3 has 15 amino acids. V was pared by 2 bases and J by 10 bases, with 10 bases of the junction left unmatched. CDR3 sequence (DNA): TGTGCCAGCAGTTTAAGGGGACAGTCTTCCCGAAAACTGTTTTTT. Protein: CASSLRGQSSRKLFF.

This clone was seen only once. The V and J genes are TRBV19 and TRBJ2-2, with 12 positions matching TRBD1. Trimming removed 4 bases from V and 3 bases from J; junction bases left unmatched: 6. Germline CDR1 is LNHDA and CDR2 is SQIVND (reference sequence). This CDR3 is built from 17 residues. As DNA, the CDR3 is TGTGCCAGTAGTACAACGGGACAGGGGGCCGACACCGGGGAGCTGTTTTTT. Amino acids: CASSTTGQGADTGELFF. Filled out from reference TRBV19 and TRBJ2-2, the complete variable domain reads DGGITQSPKYLFRKEGQNVTLSCEQNLNHDAMYWYRQDPGQGLRLIYYSQIVNDFQKGDIAEGYSVSREKKESFPLTVTSAQKNPTAFYLCASSTTGQGADTGELFFGEGSRLTVL.

The rearrangement uses TRBV5-4 and TRBJ1-1; D gene ambiguous. V was pared by 4 bases and J by 11 bases, with 15 bases between. This CDR3 comprises 12 residues. Germline loops: CDR1 SGHNT, CDR2 YYREEE (reference sequence). CDR3 sequence reads: CASSPGSEGAFF. The CDR3, as DNA: TGTGCCAGCAGCCCGGGGTCGGAAGGGGCTTTCTTT.

The chain employs TRBV5-5 and TRBJ1-5; D call uncertain. CDR1 and CDR2 from the germline V gene are SGHKS and YYEKEE (reference sequence). V was clipped by 3 bases and J by 1 base, with 11 bases between them. CDR3 size: 15 residues. In DNA, the CDR3 is TGTGCCAGCAGCTCCCGCGAAAGAAGCAATCAGCCCCAGCATTTT. Protein product: CASSSRERSNQPQHF.

CDR3 amino acids: CASSTWTGATYEQYF. CDR3 nucleotides: TGCGCCAGCAGCACTTGGACAGGGGCAACCTACGAGCAGTACTTC. The J gene is TRBJ2-7, the V gene TRBV5-1; 9 nucleotides align to TRBD1. The germline V gene has CDR1 SGHRS and CDR2 YFSETQ. The length of the CDR3 is 15 residues. V lost 4 bases to trimming and J lost 2 bases; unmatched junction nucleotides: 7.

J is TRBJ1-4 and V is TRBV6-5, with D tentatively TRBD1 (5 bases). Germline CDR1 reads MNHEY; CDR2 reads SVGAGI. CDR3 length equals 14 residues. Trimming removed 6 bases from V and 8 bases from J, with 16 bases in between. In DNA form, the CDR3 reads TGTGCCAGCAGGGGAGTAGGGGAGGGAGAAAAACTGTTTTTT. This codes for CASRGVGEGEKLFF.

As concerns this clone: Different DNA sequences within this sample yield the same CDR3. This chain connects TRBV19 to TRBJ1-5, with D perhaps TRBD1 (5 bases). This CDR3 comprises 14 residues. Looked up from germline, CDR1 is LNHDA and CDR2 is SQIVND (reference sequence). The ends were cut back, 4 bases at V and 2 bases at J, with 9 bases in the middle. CDR3 in DNA: TGTGCCAGTAGTAGCACAGGTGGCAATCAGCCCCAGCATTTT. This encodes CASSSTGGNQPQHF.

V is TRBV2 and J is TRBJ2-1, with D tentatively TRBD1 (6 bases). Germline V lookup: CDR1 SNHLY, CDR2 FYNNEI. CDR3 length: 13 amino acids. V lost 10 bases, J lost 6 bases, and 16 bases lay in between. CDR3 sequence (DNA): TGTGCCACCATCGACACAGGGCTCAATGAGCAGTTCTTC. Its protein product is CATIDTGLNEQFF.

This chain connects TRBV4-2 to TRBJ2-5; the D gene is possibly TRBD2 (5 bases). The V gene's germline CDR1 is LGHNA and CDR2 YNFKEQ. The CDR3 length is 15 residues. Trimming left V 0 bases short and J 2 bases short, with 10 bases between. CDR3 DNA: TGTGCCAGCAGCCAAGAGGACTCAGATCAAGAGACCCAGTACTTC. Protein: CASSQEDSDQETQYF.

V gene TRBV7-8 combines with J gene TRBJ1-3, with D perhaps TRBD1 (5 bases). This CDR3 contains 16 residues. The germline V and J ends were trimmed by 2 bases and 0 bases, with 11 bases remaining between them. From germline, CDR1 is SGHVS and CDR2 FQNEAQ. For the CDR3, the DNA is TGTGCCAGCAGCTTACTGACAGTGAGCTCTGGAAACACCATATATTTT. It translates to CASSLLTVSSGNTIYF. The whole variable domain, filled in from reference TRBV7-8 and TRBJ1-3, reads GAGVSQSPRYKVAKRGQDVALRCDPISGHVSLFWYQQALGQGPEFLTYFQNEAQLDKSGLPSDRFFAERPEGSVSTLKIQRTQQEDSAVYLCASSLLTVSSGNTIYFGEGSWLTVV.

The chain carries TRBV7-9 and TRBJ2-1; 7 bases align to TRBD2. CDR3 length: 15 amino acids. CDR1 is SEHNR, CDR2 FQNEAQ, per germline (reference sequence). The J segment lost 4 bases and the V segment lost 7 bases, leaving 10 bases of the junction unmatched. CDR3 bases: TGTGCCAGCAAGGGGCTAGCGGCATTATACAATGAGCAGTTCTTC. Translating gives CASKGLAALYNEQFF.

V and J are TRBV19 and TRBJ1-2; tentatively, D is TRBD1 (5 bases). V lost 3 bases, J lost 0 bases, and 11 bases lay in between. The CDR3 has 15 amino acids. Germline values: CDR1 LNHDA, CDR2 SQIVND (reference sequence). DNA for the CDR3: TGTGCCAGTAGTATTAGGGGCCAGGCTAACTATGGCTACACCTTC. This encodes CASSIRGQANYGYTF.